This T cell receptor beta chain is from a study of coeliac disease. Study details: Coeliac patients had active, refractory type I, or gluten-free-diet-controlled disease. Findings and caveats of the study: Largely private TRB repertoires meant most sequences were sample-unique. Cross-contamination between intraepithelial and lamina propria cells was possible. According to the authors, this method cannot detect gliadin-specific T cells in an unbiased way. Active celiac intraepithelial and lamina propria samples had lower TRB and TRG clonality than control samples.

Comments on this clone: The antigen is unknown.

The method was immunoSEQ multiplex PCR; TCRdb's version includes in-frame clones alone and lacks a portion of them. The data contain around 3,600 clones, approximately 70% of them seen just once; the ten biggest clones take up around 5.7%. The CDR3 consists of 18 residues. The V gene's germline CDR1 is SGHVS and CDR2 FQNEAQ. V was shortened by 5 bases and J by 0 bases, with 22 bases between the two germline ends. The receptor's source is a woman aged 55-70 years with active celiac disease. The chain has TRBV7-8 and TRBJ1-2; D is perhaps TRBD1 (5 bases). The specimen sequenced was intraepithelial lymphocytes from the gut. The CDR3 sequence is CASSNRDSQRFTNYGYTF. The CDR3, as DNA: TGTGCCAGCAGCAACCGGGACTCCCAGAGGTTTACTAACTATGGCTACACCTTC.